This TCR beta chain was obtained from a study of shared clonotypes between healthy human individuals (dated by TCRdb to 2020 to 2022). Looking at the study overall: Three men and two women, aged 18 to 49 years, made up the cohort. Libraries were prepared and TCR repertoires were sequenced by different laboratories using diverse techniques, in order to increase sequencing depth and limit assay-specific biases. For each donor, CD4 naive and CD4 memory were each given three plates, CD8 naive was given two plates, and CD8 memory was given one plate. The study deeply sequenced blood TCR repertoires of 5 or 6 healthy adults to estimate repertoire size and the extent of clonotype sharing between individuals. Each donor's leukapheresis produced roughly between about 0.85 and 10 billion PBMCs.

Using the deep immunoSEQ assay, TCR CDR3 regions were amplified from genomic DNA by multiplex PCR. For each cell subset, the extracted genomic DNA was distributed evenly across all wells of several immunoSEQ 96-well plates, and each plate served as one replicate. For sorted subsets, approximately 210 ng of genomic DNA, equivalent to 25,000 to 35,000 T cell genomes, went into each replicate PCR. Purified libraries were quantified with a Qubit 3.0 fluorometer, sized on a Bioanalyzer 2100, and re-quantified with the KAPA Library Quantification kit. Each immunoSEQ 96-well plate was sequenced on its own single-read 150-cycle Illumina NextSeq 550 flow cell. In the paper's pipeline: The immunoSEQ output contained only junctional sequences without quality scores, so filtering could not match that applied to full-length reads. To assign V/J genes and CDR3, sequences were annotated using PyIR, a Python wrapper for IgBLAST v1.9, with IMGT germline references. Reads were filtered out if the reads had weak V/J assignments (E-value above 1e-6), no CDR3, stop codons, out-of-frame junctions, or ambiguous translated residues. V3J clonotypes were defined by identical inferred V gene, J gene, and CDR3 amino acid sequence. The percentage overlap between two repertoires was calculated by dividing the number of shared unique clonotypes by the size of the smaller repertoire. Three approaches were used to assess repertoire richness: RTK rarefaction, the Chao1 estimator, and Recon v2.1 estimates of unobserved clonotypes. Generation probabilities for all TCRbeta clonotypes obtained by the gDNA method from a few donors were computed using OLGA. TCRdb stores this immuneACCESS table with in-frame sequences only. Part of the clones is absent; in the studies checked, under half of the shortfall reflects unresolved V genes, and no reason is known for the rest. V and J calls and clone size come straight from that table; D and trimming were deduced from the DNA. Counted in this sample were 2 million to 2.5 million clones; 90% to 95% of them appeared once. Jointly, the top ten make up about 0.39% of the sample.

Results and caveats for the whole study, not just this receptor: When a handful of donors were compared, the shared fraction of clonotypes was about 5% for naive CD4, roughly 3.3% for naive CD8, 2.3% for memory CD4, and roughly 0.43% for memory CD8. Clonotypes shared by all four sorted-subset donors showed higher generation probabilities than non-shared clonotypes. Naive subsets generally had larger estimated clonotype richness than memory subsets did. Pairwise subsampling led to the expectation that sequencing depth would affect the degree of clonotype sharing among donors. The small number of donors limited the genetic and exposure-history diversity represented. Only blood was sampled, and tissue TCR repertoires likely differ from those in blood. Even with the large sequencing depth, rarefaction of the sorted-subset datasets indicated that sequencing was incomplete.

Donors were healthy HIV-negative adults with no recently reported acute infections or vaccinations. Every donor was a Caucasian adult living in Nashville, Tennessee, USA. CD4+ T cells were enriched by magnetic negative selection; naive cells were then positively selected on CD45RA, and the negative fraction formed the memory subset. Blood was obtained by leukapheresis, after which PBMCs were separated by Ficoll-Histopaque density gradient centrifugation and cryopreserved in liquid nitrogen vapor phase. Analytical flow cytometry was used to check the purity and quantity of each magnetically sorted T cell population. Genomic DNA was isolated from every sorted fraction and measured by UV absorbance on a Nanodrop 2000c. Worth noting for this clone: Its antigen is unknown. No qualities accompany the bases; no much larger clone lies one base away.

The receptor was isolated from a man between 18 and 29 years old in good health. Some clones in this sample may be carry-over from other donors' samples. The sequenced sample consisted of naive CD4+ T cells from PBMCs. Interpreted using the paper, the cell subset or site label stands for: CD45RA+ positively selected.

The CDR3 reads as follows: CASSALGIDTGELFF. The nucleotide sequence is given as TGTGCCAGCTCAGCTCTAGGAATAGACACCGGGGAGCTGTTTTTT. The rearrangement joined TRBV5-4 to TRBJ2-2; confidence is insufficient to name the D gene. Spanning cysteine to phenylalanine, the CDR3 consists of 15 amino acids. The kept DNA is CDR3 alone, 45 bases in frame from the first base. V and J are truncated by 7 bases and 3 bases respectively, leaving an intervening sequence of 16 bases. The germline V gene (reference sequence) sets CDR1 to SGHNT and CDR2 to YYREEE.